In its sample, the clone carrying this T cell receptor (beta chain) was seen many times. MiXCR was run by TCRdb on the 5' RACE reads, yielding one entry per CDR3 protein. The sample contains around 650,000 distinct CDR3 sequences, 7.1% of which appear only once. CDR3 length: 13 amino acids. J gave up 8 bases and V 6 bases, and 8 bases lay outside the gene matches. The V gene's germline CDR1 is SGHRS and CDR2 YFSETQ. The record originates from a study of identical twins. The same specimen was also included in a second study, on yellow fever vaccine responses in identical twins.

The sequenced sample consisted of PBMCs. The source is a woman under 30 in good health. V gene TRBV5-1 combines with J gene TRBJ2-1, with TRBD1 matching 7 bases. The CDR3 sequence: CASTTGLRDEQFF. The CDR3 DNA reads as TGCGCCAGCACGACAGGGCTACGTGATGAGCAGTTCTTC. The whole variable domain, filled in from reference TRBV5-1 and TRBJ2-1, reads KAGVTQTPRYLIKTRGQQVTLSCSPISGHRSVSWYQQTPGQGLQFLFEYFSETQRNKGNFPGRFSGRQFSNSRSEMNVSTLELGDSALYLCASTTGLRDEQFFGPGTRLTVL.